This record concerns one T cell receptor (beta chain) sequence. This clonotype was counted between two and nine times. Its antigen remains unidentified. No much larger clonotype is one base removed from it; base qualities were not supplied. The data are from a study of patients and donors after allogeneic stem cell transplantation (TCRdb year 2020). From its cysteine to its phenylalanine, the CDR3 spans 12 amino acids. Only the CDR3 DNA is retained, 36 bases long and in frame from the first base. As encoded in the germline V gene (reference sequence), CDR1 is GTSNPN while CDR2 is SVGIG. The junction carries 7 bases between V and J, which are trimmed by 0 bases and 5 bases respectively. Receptor libraries were prepared by RT-PCR. For sequencing, a NextSeq 550 was employed. Using fastp trimming at Q25 and MiXCR clonotype assembly, TCRdb reanalyzed the public sequencing data and kept in-frame beta chains. Rows merge per CDR3 protein into single entries with the most common DNA and genes. The sample profile shows some 880,000 distinct CDR3 sequences; around 17% of them were found once. The ten biggest clones cover around 6% of the sample.

The source is a human donor who was either an allogeneic HSCT recipient or a stem cell or donor lymphocyte infusion donor (not recorded which). It is not recorded whose cells these are; they may come from a transplant donor. The sequenced sample was blood, either unsorted or a sorted T cell fraction (not recorded which). The chain employs TRBV30 and TRBJ1-2; the D gene remains uncertain. The nucleotide sequence reads TGTGCCTGGAGTGTAGAAGGATATGGCTACACCTTC. This is translated as CAWSVEGYGYTF.